One sample yielded the 5 T cell receptor beta chains listed below, sequenced in a study of patients and donors after allogeneic stem cell transplantation. Each CDR3 protein is one row after TCRdb ran MiXCR on the RT-PCR reads. This sample carries 110,000 or so distinct CDR3 sequences, 35% of them seen once, and the ten largest clones take approximately 30%. Sequenced sample: blood, either unsorted or a sorted T cell fraction (not recorded which). Every receptor here comes from a human donor who was either an allogeneic HSCT recipient or a stem cell or donor lymphocyte infusion donor (not recorded which). It is not recorded whose cells these are; they may come from a transplant donor.

The CDR3 loop reads CASSPGGGGSPLHF. DNA of the CDR3: TGCGCCAGCAGCCCCGGTGGGGGTGGGTCACCCCTCCACTTT. The rearrangement joins TRBV5-1 to TRBJ1-6, with a weak D call TRBD1 (5 bases). There are 14 residues in the CDR3. V was trimmed by 4 bases and J by 10 bases, leaving 15 bases between them. The germline V gene has CDR1 SGHRS and CDR2 YFSETQ.

The chain links TRBV5-4 to TRBJ1-1, with TRBD1 matching over 7 bases. The V gene's germline CDR1 is SGHNT and CDR2 YYREEE (reference sequence). The CDR3 spans 18 residues. The trim removed 4 bases at V and 1 base at J, leaving 16 bases unmatched. CDR3 coding DNA: TGTGCCAGCAGCCTCGACAGGGTTTTCACGTTTACGAACACTGAAGCTTTCTTT. Its protein is CASSLDRVFTFTNTEAFF.

The chain's CDR3 is CASSLAGGPMNEQFF. DNA for the CDR3: TGTGCCAGCAGCTTAGCGGGAGGGCCGATGAATGAGCAGTTCTTC. The chain joins TRBV7-2 to TRBJ2-1, with TRBD2 matching 7 bases. V gave up 0 bases and J gave up 7 bases; unmatched junction bases: 6. This CDR3 comprises 15 residues. Germline V CDR1 and CDR2: SGHTA, FQGNSA.

The chain couples TRBV28 to TRBJ2-6, with D possibly called TRBD1 or TRBD2 (5 bases each). This CDR3 contains 15 residues. CDR1 and CDR2 (germline): MDHEN, SYDVKM. V was trimmed by 7 bases and J by 0 bases, leaving 10 bases between them. The CDR3 nucleotides are TGTGCCAGCATCCACGGGGCCTCTGGGGCCAACGTCCTGACTTTC. Translating it yields CASIHGASGANVLTF.

V gene TRBV29-1 combines with J gene TRBJ2-7, with no clear D. Deletions cut 4 bases from V and 3 bases from J, with 13 bases between. CDR3 length: 13 amino acids. Per the germline V gene, CDR1 is SQVTM and CDR2 is ANQGSEA. The CDR3 DNA is TGCAGCGTTGCGTCAAGGTTCGGCTACGAGCAGTACTTC. It codes for CSVASRFGYEQYF.